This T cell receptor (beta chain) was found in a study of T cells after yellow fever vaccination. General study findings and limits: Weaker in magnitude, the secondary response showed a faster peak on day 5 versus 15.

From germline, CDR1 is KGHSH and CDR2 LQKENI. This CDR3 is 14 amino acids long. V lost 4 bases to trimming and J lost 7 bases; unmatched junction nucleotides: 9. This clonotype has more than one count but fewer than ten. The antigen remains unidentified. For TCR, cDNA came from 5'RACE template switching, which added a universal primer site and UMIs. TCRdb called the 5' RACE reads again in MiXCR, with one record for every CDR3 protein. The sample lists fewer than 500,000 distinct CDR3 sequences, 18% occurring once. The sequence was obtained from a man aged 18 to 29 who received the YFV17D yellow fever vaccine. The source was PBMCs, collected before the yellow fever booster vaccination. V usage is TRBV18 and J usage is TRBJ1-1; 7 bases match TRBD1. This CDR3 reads CASSRSRGEDEAFF. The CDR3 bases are TGTGCCAGCTCACGGAGCAGGGGGGAGGATGAAGCTTTCTTT.